This TCR beta chain was recovered during a study of brain T cells in children with intractable seizures. Time point described: blood from clinic visit 5 months post-surgery; TSC patient then seizure free. Surgery cases with the highest brain T cell transcript signatures were chosen for sequencing. The table came from immunoSEQ multiplex PCR; TCRdb's copy has only in-frame clones and leaves some out. The sample has hundreds of thousands of clones, about 93% seen once. The CDR3 has 11 amino acids. Trimming took 4 bases from V and 7 from J, leaving 9 bases between them. Looked up from germline, CDR1 is SGHRS and CDR2 is YFSETQ.

Sequencing used peripheral blood, obtained roughly 5 months after surgery. The source is a boy under two years old with tuberous sclerosis and intractable seizures. The chain has TRBV5-1 and TRBJ2-7, with unresolved D. The CDR3 reads CASSPGPEQYF. The CDR3 nucleotides are TGCGCCAGCAGCCCCGGACCGGAGCAGTACTTC.